These 28 T cell receptor beta chains share one sample of origin, sequenced in a study of blood T cell repertoires in COVID-19. The protocol was immunoSEQ multiplex PCR, while the TCRdb copy is restricted to in-frame clones and leaves out a portion. This table holds 150,000 to 200,000 clones, about 80% found once. Specimen: peripheral blood. The source of these receptors is a human donor with acute or convalescent COVID-19. The donor label of this sample is uncertain.

The chain uses TRBV11-2 and TRBJ1-1; the D is unclear. The V end lost 2 bases, the J end lost 4 bases, and 11 bases lay between the germline ends. The CDR3 totals 14 residues. Per the germline V gene, CDR1 is SGHAT and CDR2 is FQNNGV. The CDR3 loop is CASSLNARATEAFF. Written as DNA, the CDR3 is TGTGCCAGCAGCTTAAATGCGAGGGCCACTGAAGCTTTCTTT. Full variable domain (remainder filled in from reference TRBV11-2 and TRBJ1-1): EAGVAQSPRYKIIEKRQSVAFWCNPISGHATLYWYQQILGQGPKLLIQFQNNGVVDDSQLPKDRFSAERLKGVDSTLKIQPAKLEDSAVYLCASSLNARATEAFFGQGTRLTVV.

The chain couples TRBV10-2 to TRBJ2-5, with 8 bases fitting TRBD1. After removal of 2 bases from V and 9 bases from J, the junction contained 2 bases not matched to a gene. This CDR3 has 12 residues. Germline V gene lookup returns CDR1 WSHSY and CDR2 SAAADI. The CDR3 here is CASSEQGAAQYF. CDR3 nucleotides: TGCGCCAGCAGTGAGCAGGGGGCGGCCCAGTACTTC.

The rearrangement uses TRBV3-1 (or the pseudogene TRBV3-2) and TRBJ2-7, with D possibly matching TRBD2 (6 bases). Per the germline V gene, CDR1 is LGHDT and CDR2 is YNNKEL (reference sequence). The CDR3 runs to 12 residues. V lost 1 base and J lost 10, with 11 bases in between. The CDR3 bases are TGTGCCAGCAGCCAAGGTCGGAGGGAACAGTACTTC. Protein: CASSQGRREQYF.

This clone was seen a few times. This chain connects TRBV7-9 to TRBJ1-6; tentative D call: TRBD1 (6 bases). This CDR3 has 15 residues. V dropped 4 bases and J dropped 7 bases, with 14 bases sitting between them. Germline CDR1 SEHNR, CDR2 FQNEAQ (reference sequence). The CDR3 DNA is TGTGCCAGCAGCTCCGGGACAACCCAGAATTCACCCCTCCACTTT. It is translated as CASSSGTTQNSPLHF.

The CDR3 coding sequence is TGTGCCAGCTCACCCCGGGACAAGCACAATGAGCAGTTCTTC. Translating it yields CASSPRDKHNEQFF. V gene TRBV18 combines with J gene TRBJ2-1; tentatively, D is TRBD1 (6 bases). V was cut by 3 bases and J by 5 bases, with 11 bases left in between. The CDR3 runs 14 residues. Germline loops: CDR1 KGHSH, CDR2 LQKENI.

This chain joins TRBV7-8 and TRBJ1-1, with 11 positions matching TRBD1. The V gene's germline CDR1 is SGHVS and CDR2 FQNEAQ. V lost 2 bases and J lost 6; bases outside the gene matches: 11. The CDR3 has 17 amino acids. CDR3 in amino acids: CASSLPTVGTGGPEAFF. The CDR3 bases are TGTGCCAGCAGCTTACCCACAGTGGGGACAGGGGGACCTGAAGCTTTCTTT.

The CDR3: CASSNDRGGSPLHF. The CDR3 DNA reads TGTGCCAGTAGTAACGACAGGGGAGGTTCACCCCTCCACTTT. The gene calls are TRBV19 and TRBJ1-6; 8 nucleotides match TRBD1. This CDR3 has 14 residues. Germline V gives CDR1 LNHDA, CDR2 SQIVND (reference sequence). The V and J ends lost 4 bases and 9 bases, in that order; junction bases with no gene match: 5.

The J gene is TRBJ1-6, the V gene TRBV21-1. TRBV21-1 is shown as a pseudogene. This CDR3 contains 19 residues. CDR3 protein: CASSKTSPGSSSYNSPLHF. The CDR3 bases are TGTGCCAGCAGCAAAACGTCCCCCGGTTCAAGCTCCTATAATTCACCCCTCCACTTT.

This clone was counted once. The chain couples TRBV21-1 to TRBJ1-2; whether TRBD1, the table's D call, matches the DNA was not checked. TRBV21-1 is a pseudogene segment. This CDR3 comprises 18 residues. The CDR3, as DNA: TGTGCCAGCAGCGATCGGGACAGCCCTGGAATAAAGCCCTATGGCTACACCTTC. It encodes CASSDRDSPGIKPYGYTF.

V gene TRBV3-1 (or the pseudogene TRBV3-2) combines with J gene TRBJ2-2; TRBD1 matches at 8 bases. Germline CDR1 is LGHDT and CDR2 is YNNKEL (reference sequence). The V and J ends lost 3 bases and 1 base, in that order; junction bases with no gene match: 4. The CDR3 is 16 residues long. The CDR3 bases are TGTGCCAGCAGCCACGCCGGGACAGGGAACACCGGGGAGCTGTTTTTT. Amino acids: CASSHAGTGNTGELFF.

The V call is TRBV28, the J call TRBJ1-4, with D unresolved. Germline-derived CDR1 and CDR2 are MDHEN and SYDVKM. This CDR3 is 15 amino acids long. With 2 bases removed from V and 1 base from J, the gap between germline ends came to 8 bases. CDR3 DNA: TGTGCCAGCAGTTTAGAGGGAGTAACTAATGAAAAACTGTTTTTT. Its protein product is CASSLEGVTNEKLFF.

The genes are TRBV5-8 and TRBJ2-1, with 10 bases that match TRBD2. CDR1 and CDR2 (germline): SGHTS, YDEGEE. CDR3 length equals 16 residues. J gave up 4 bases and V 4 bases, and 8 bases lay outside the gene matches. CDR3 in amino acids: CASSTRTSGDYNEQFF. In DNA, the CDR3 is TGTGCCAGCAGCACTAGGACTAGCGGAGATTACAATGAGCAGTTCTTC.

This clone was seen a handful of times. The chain couples TRBV2 to TRBJ2-3; tentatively, D is TRBD2 (7 bases). V lost 4 bases and J 0 bases, leaving 14 bases between the germline ends. The CDR3 has 16 residues. The V gene's germline CDR1 is SNHLY and CDR2 FYNNEI. CDR3 nucleotides: TGTGCCAGCAGTGCCGGCGGGGGCCTCAGCACAGATACGCAGTATTTT. Amino acid sequence: CASSAGGGLSTDTQYF.

The chain joins TRBV4-1 to TRBJ2-3; a weak D match, TRBD2 (6 bases). The CDR3 loop spans 16 amino acids. V was clipped by 3 bases and J by 0 bases, with 13 bases between them. Germline assignment: CDR1 MGHRA and CDR2 YSYEKL. CDR3 bases: TGCGCCAGCAGCCAGGAAGCTAGCGTTAGCACAGATACGCAGTATTTT. Protein sequence: CASSQEASVSTDTQYF.

This chain links TRBV27 with TRBJ2-7, with 10 bases aligning to TRBD1. Germline CDR1 reads MNHEY; CDR2 reads SMNVEV (reference sequence). The CDR3 contains 13 residues. Losses at the gene ends were 8 bases for V and 4 bases for J; bases not matched to a gene: 5. CDR3 DNA: TGTGCCAGCGGGGGGGACAGGGGTTACGAGCAGTACTTC. Protein product: CASGGDRGYEQYF.

This clone has a single count. V is TRBV6-1 and J is TRBJ1-1, with D perhaps matching TRBD1 (5 bases). Germline CDR1 reads MNHNS; CDR2 reads SASEGT. The CDR3 runs to 15 residues. Trimming cost V 0 bases and J 0 bases, with 8 bases left between them. The CDR3 spells CASSEAGGVNTEAFF. The CDR3 bases are TGTGCCAGCAGTGAAGCGGGAGGGGTGAACACTGAAGCTTTCTTT.

This clone was counted a few times. The chain uses TRBV11-3 and TRBJ1-4; 7 bases are shared with TRBD1. The V gene's germline CDR1 is SGHNT and CDR2 YENEEA. Losses at the gene ends were 3 bases for V and 7 bases for J; bases not matched to a gene: 17. The CDR3 runs 18 residues. In DNA form, the CDR3 reads TGTGCCAGCAGCTTCGGTCGGGGACAGTGCCCCAGGGGTGAAAAACTGTTTTTT. Amino acid sequence: CASSFGRGQCPRGEKLFF.

V gene TRBV11-3 combines with J gene TRBJ1-1, with a tentative D call TRBD1 (6 bases). Trimming removed 5 bases at V and 1 base at J, with 11 bases between. Germline V gene sequence: CDR1 SGHNT, CDR2 YENEEA. The CDR3 is 14 amino acids. In DNA, the CDR3 is TGTGCCAGCAGCGCCACAGGGCAGAACACTGAAGCTTTCTTT. It is translated as CASSATGQNTEAFF.

The chain links TRBV19 to TRBJ1-2; 10 bases map to TRBD1. The CDR3 is 15 amino acids. Germline V gene sequence: CDR1 LNHDA, CDR2 SQIVND (reference sequence). Unmatched junction bases numbered 7, after V lost 3 bases and J lost 6 bases. The CDR3 bases are TGTGCCAGTAGTATCCGGACAGGGGGTATCGATGGCTACACCTTC. Translation: CASSIRTGGIDGYTF.

The chain has TRBV5-6 and TRBJ1-2, with 7 positions matching TRBD1. Germline CDR1 reads SGHDT; CDR2 reads YYEEEE. CDR3 length equals 14 residues. V was clipped by 4 bases and J by 6 bases; unmatched bases: 9. CDR3: CASSEPRGRNGYTF. For the CDR3, the DNA is TGTGCCAGCAGCGAACCTAGGGGGCGCAATGGCTACACCTTC. The whole variable domain, remainder taken from reference TRBV5-6 and TRBJ1-2, is DAGVTQSPTHLIKTRGQQVTLRCSPKSGHDTVSWYQQALGQGPQFIFQYYEEEERQRGNFPDRFSGHQFPNYSSELNVNALLLGDSALYLCASSEPRGRNGYTFGSGTRLTVV.

This chain links TRBV5-4 with TRBJ2-4; 8 bases match TRBD2. J gave up 7 bases and V 3 bases, and 12 bases lay outside the gene matches. Germline CDR1 is SGHNT and CDR2 is YYREEE (reference sequence). The CDR3 is 16 residues long. The CDR3 nucleotides read TGTGCCAGCAGCTCAGGGGCCGGGACTAGAGAGAACATTCAGTACTTC. It yields the protein CASSSGAGTRENIQYF.

V is TRBV12-3 or TRBV12-4 and J is TRBJ1-1; D unclear. This CDR3 is built from 13 residues. Between the trimmed V and J ends, which lost 7 bases and 0 bases, there was a span of 9 bases. The CDR3 sequence is CASTTQMNTEAFF. CDR3 in DNA: TGTGCCAGCACCACACAGATGAACACTGAAGCTTTCTTT.

DNA of the CDR3: TGCGCCAGCAGCTTGGGGACAGGGGGCAATTACGAGCAGTACTTC. This gives the protein CASSLGTGGNYEQYF. The rearrangement uses TRBV5-1 and TRBJ2-7; 11 bases align to TRBD1. This CDR3 has 15 amino acids. The germline V gene encodes CDR1 SGHRS and CDR2 YFSETQ. With V trimmed by 0 bases and J by 4 bases, 3 bases remained unmatched.

The chain joins TRBV6-5 to TRBJ2-5; a possible D gene is TRBD2 (6 bases). The CDR3 is made up of 13 amino acids. The germline gives CDR1 MNHEY, CDR2 SVGAGI. The ends were cut back, 6 bases at V and 0 bases at J, with 8 bases in the middle. The CDR3 region is CASRVADQETQYF. CDR3 DNA sequence: TGTGCCAGCAGGGTAGCGGACCAAGAGACCCAGTACTTC.

The chain has TRBV2 and TRBJ2-3; 11 bases map to TRBD2. J lost 1 base, V lost 4 bases, and 4 bases had no gene match. The CDR3 has 16 residues. The germline gives CDR1 SNHLY, CDR2 FYNNEI. CDR3 amino acids: CASSGLAGGRTDTQYF. The CDR3 nucleotides read TGTGCCAGCAGTGGATTAGCGGGGGGGCGCACAGATACGCAGTATTTT.

The V call is TRBV14, the J call TRBJ1-2; 8 nucleotides align to TRBD1. Germline CDR1 is SGHDN and CDR2 is FVKESK. V lost 3 bases and J lost 4; bases outside the gene matches: 10. The CDR3 runs 16 residues. CDR3: CASSHYATGDGYGYTF. CDR3 sequence (DNA): TGTGCCAGCAGCCATTATGCGACAGGGGACGGCTATGGCTACACCTTC. Based on the CDR3 plus reference TRBV14 and TRBJ1-2, the full variable domain is EAGVTQFPSHSVIEKGQTVTLRCDPISGHDNLYWYRRVMGKEIKFLLHFVKESKQDESGMPNNRFLAERTGGTYSTLKVQPAELEDSGVYFCASSHYATGDGYGYTFGSGTRLTVV.

In this sample, this clone turned up a few times. This rearrangement joins TRBV5-6 to TRBJ1-4; no clear D gene. V was pared by 3 bases and J by 3 bases, with 15 bases between. This CDR3 has 16 amino acids. Germline lookup yields CDR1 SGHDT and CDR2 YYEEEE. CDR3 protein: CASSSLAGKANEKLFF. The CDR3 DNA reads as TGTGCCAGCAGCTCTCTAGCGGGCAAAGCTAATGAAAAACTGTTTTTT.

The chain combines TRBV9 with TRBJ2-7; 9 bases fit TRBD1. The CDR3 spans 17 residues. V was pared by 0 bases and J by 5 bases, with 12 bases of the junction left unmatched. Germline lookup yields CDR1 SGDLS and CDR2 YYNGEE. The CDR3 bases are TGTGCCAGCAGCGTAGAAATTGCGTGGGACAGGGCCAACGAGCAGTACTTC. Encoded protein: CASSVEIAWDRANEQYF.